This T cell receptor (beta chain) was documented in a study of vaccination and CD4 T cells after COVID-19. MiXCR was run by TCRdb on the PCR reads, yielding one entry per CDR3 protein. The sample shows approximately 17,000 distinct CDR3 sequences, about 60% of them seen only once. This CDR3 contains 13 residues. Germline CDR1 and CDR2: SNHLY and FYNNEI. J was trimmed by 5 bases and V by 6 bases; bases with no gene match: 5. Sequenced material: CD4+ T cells from blood, taken after SARS-CoV-2 vaccination. The gene calls are TRBV2 and TRBJ2-5, with 8 bases lining up with TRBD2. The receptor was derived from a human donor who had recovered from COVID-19. The CDR3 spells CASSGLATETQYF. The CDR3 region has the DNA TGTGCCAGCAGCGGACTAGCCACGGAGACCCAGTACTTC.